The rows below give T cell receptor beta chains drawn from one sample of a study of T cells in Graves' hyperthyroidism and ophthalmopathy. TCRdb reanalysed the multiplex PCR reads using MiXCR and keeps one entry per CDR3 protein. The sample yields approximately 630,000 distinct CDR3 sequences, about 16% seen once. The sequenced sample was blood. The receptors shown here come from a woman aged 25 to 45 with Graves' hyperthyroidism. CDR3s include the opening cysteine and the closing phenylalanine or tryptophan. D genes are given only for firm matches. Size values are once, few and many counts, or a class for expanded clones, and some rows have none.

. | TRBJ2-3 | TRBV6-2/TRBV6-3 | TRBD2 | TGTGCCAGCACACCCGCTGCGGGAGAAGATACGCAGTATTTT | CASTPAAGEDTQYF
many | TRBJ2-5 | TRBV7-2 | . | TGTGCCAGCAGCTTAGCGGGAGTAGGAGAGACCCAGTACTTC | CASSLAGVGETQYF
many | TRBJ2-1 | TRBV7-2 | TRBD2 | TGTGCCAGCAGCCCGAGCGGGAGGGCCAATCAGTTCTTC | CASSPSGRANQFF
many | TRBJ2-1 | TRBV12-3/TRBV12-4 | . | TGTGCCAGCAGTTCCGGGACGTGGAATGAGCAGTTCTTC | CASSSGTWNEQFF
many | TRBJ2-7 | TRBV20-1 | . | TGCAGTGCTTCCCCCGTGCATCAGGGAAACTACGAGCAGTACTTC | CSASPVHQGNYEQYF
. | TRBJ2-3 | TRBV11-3 | TRBD2 | TGTGCCAGCAGCTTATCCCGACTAGCCCCCGTGGATACGCAGTATTTT | CASSLSRLAPVDTQYF
few | TRBJ1-3 | TRBV3-1 | . | TGTGCCAGCAGCCCCGCCGGGGGATCCGGAAACACCATATATTTT | CASSPAGGSGNTIYF
few | TRBJ2-7 | TRBV3-1 | . | TGTGCCAGCAGCATAAAGCGGTTCTCCTACGAGCAGTACTTC | CASSIKRFSYEQYF
many | TRBJ2-5 | TRBV6-1 | . | TGTGCCAGCAGCGAGGGCAGTCCAGAGACCCAGTACTTC | CASSEGSPETQYF
few | TRBJ1-2 | TRBV13 | TRBD1 | TGTGCCAGCAGCTCCGGGGACAGGCCTTCCTCTTATGGCTACACCTTC | CASSSGDRPSSYGYTF
many | TRBJ2-1 | TRBV24-1 | TRBD2 | TGTGCCACCAGTGATCCTGGACTAGCGATCAATGAGCAGTTCTTC | CATSDPGLAINEQFF
many | TRBJ2-5 | TRBV12-5 | TRBD2 | TGTGCTAGTGGTTTGGTATTAGCGGGAACGGAGACCCAGTACTTC | CASGLVLAGTETQYF
many | TRBJ2-4 | TRBV5-1 | . | TGCGCCAGCAGCTTGATGGCCGGCATGCGAGACATTCAGTACTTC | CASSLMAGMRDIQYF
many | TRBJ2-1 | TRBV11-1 | . | TGTGCCAGCAGCTCCTTCCAGATCAATGAGCAGTTCTTC | CASSSFQINEQFF
. | TRBJ1-2 | TRBV20-1 | TRBD1 | TGCAGTGCTCAAAAACAGGGGGAGGGCGGCTACACCTTC | CSAQKQGEGGYTF
few | TRBJ2-5 | TRBV24-1 | TRBD2 | TGTGCCACCAGTGATTTAACTAGCGGGAGGGTAGAGACCCAGTACTTC | CATSDLTSGRVETQYF
few | TRBJ2-5 | TRBV20-1 | . | TGCAGTGCTAGAGAGTCGGGACTCCGTACTCCAGAGACCCAGTACTTC | CSARESGLRTPETQYF
many | TRBJ2-5 | TRBV7-3 | . | TGTGCCAGCAGCTTGGGACTTTCAGCCCGAGAGACCCAGTACTTC | CASSLGLSARETQYF
many | TRBJ1-5 | TRBV7-9 | . | TGTGCCAGCAGCCCCGGGGGGGAGACCAATCAGCCCCAGCATTTT | CASSPGGETNQPQHF
many | TRBJ1-4 | TRBV2 | . | TGTGCCAGCGGAACAGGGCCTGCAACTAATGAAAAACTGTTTTTT | CASGTGPATNEKLFF
. | TRBJ2-1 | TRBV6-5 | . | TGTGCCAGCAGTTTAGCGGCCCCCTACGAGCAGTTCTTC | CASSLAAPYEQFF
. | TRBJ2-1 | TRBV7-2 | TRBD1 | TGTGCCAGCTGGACAGGGCTCTTAGATGAGCAGTTCTTC | CASWTGLLDEQFF
. | TRBJ2-1 | TRBV7-3 | . | TGTGCCAGCAGCCCCGGGGGCAGCGAGCAGTTCTTC | CASSPGGSEQFF
many | TRBJ2-7 | TRBV7-9 | . | TGTGCCAGCAGCTTAGGGGCAGGCGGGGACGAGCAGTACTTC | CASSLGAGGDEQYF
many | TRBJ2-1 | TRBV30 | . | TGTGCCTGGAGTGTTATGCATGAGCAGTTCTTC | CAWSVMHEQFF
. | TRBJ2-5 | TRBV11-2 | . | TGTGCCAGCAGCCGGGACGGGGGTGAGGAGACCCAGTACTTC | CASSRDGGEETQYF
many | TRBJ2-3 | TRBV29-1 | . | TGCAGCGTTGTGGATTCGGGCCGCACAGATACGCAGTATTTT | CSVVDSGRTDTQYF
few | TRBJ2-7 | TRBV20-1 | . | TGCAGTGCGGGTCTTCTGGGGGAGCAGTACTTC | CSAGLLGEQYF
. | TRBJ1-1 | TRBV6-1 | . | TGTGCCAGCAGGACAATTTTGTCTGAAGCTTTCTTT | CASRTILSEAFF
. | TRBJ2-5 | TRBV18 | . | TGTGCCAGCTCACCCGGGACGGATAAGGGAGAGACCCAGTACTTC | CASSPGTDKGETQYF
many | TRBJ2-2 | TRBV2 | . | TGTGCCAGCAGTGAAGCGGGGAGCGGGGAGCTGTTTTTT | CASSEAGSGELFF
few | TRBJ1-2 | TRBV7-2 | TRBD1 | TGTGCCAGCAGCTTATTACAGGGGGATGGCTACACCTTC | CASSLLQGDGYTF
. | TRBJ2-5 | TRBV6-9 | . | TGTGCCAGCAGTTTGGGGAGTGGGGACCAAGAGACCCAGTACTTC | CASSLGSGDQETQYF
many | TRBJ1-5 | TRBV6-1 | . | TGTGCCAGCAGATACAGGAGCAATCAGCCCCAGCATTTT | CASRYRSNQPQHF
few | TRBJ2-6 | TRBV4-3 | TRBD2 | TGCGCCAGCAGCCAAGACCCAGCGGGGAGCTCTGGGGCCAACGTCCTGACTTTC | CASSQDPAGSSGANVLTF
few | TRBJ2-7 | TRBV5-4 | . | TGTGCCAGCAGCTTGCGAGCGGGACAGCACTACGAGCAGTACTTC | CASSLRAGQHYEQYF
. | TRBJ2-1 | TRBV9 | TRBD2 | TGTGCCAGCGGAACTAGCGGGGCGTACAATGAGCAGTTCTTC | CASGTSGAYNEQFF
few | TRBJ2-7 | TRBV6-2/TRBV6-3 | TRBD2 | TGTGCCAGCAGCAGTCGTTGGGAGGGCTATTCCCACGAGCAGTACTTC | CASSSRWEGYSHEQYF
few | TRBJ2-3 | TRBV4-1 | . | TGCGCCAGCAGCCAAGGGGCTAGTCTATCGACAGATACGCAGTATTTT | CASSQGASLSTDTQYF
few | TRBJ2-3 | TRBV5-1 | . | TGCGCCAACAGCCTCCGGGACTCCACTAGAGGTTCAGATACGCAGTATTTT | CANSLRDSTRGSDTQYF
many | TRBJ2-1 | TRBV28 | TRBD1 | TGTGCCAGCAGCCCCCGGGACAGGGGATTTTATCGCCAGTTCTTC | CASSPRDRGFYRQFF
. | TRBJ2-1 | TRBV28 | . | TGTGCCAGCAGTACTCCGGGCGGCCCTTTTGATGAGCAGTTCTTC | CASSTPGGPFDEQFF
many | TRBJ1-1 | TRBV3-1 | . | TGTGCCAGCAGCTCCCAGGGGCTTGACACTGAAGCTTTCTTT | CASSSQGLDTEAFF
. | TRBJ2-1 | TRBV24-1 | . | TGTGCCACCAGTGATTTTGAGGGATATGAGCAGTTCTTC | CATSDFEGYEQFF
. | TRBJ2-7 | TRBV27 | . | TGTGCCAGCAGGGGGGGTCTACAATACGAGCAGTACTTC | CASRGGLQYEQYF
few | TRBJ2-7 | TRBV4-1 | . | TGCGCCAGCAGCCAGGTGAGATCCTACGAGCAGTACTTC | CASSQVRSYEQYF
many | TRBJ2-5 | TRBV27 | TRBD2 | TGTGCCAGCAGTGTGCTAGCGGGAGGCGGTGAGACCCAGTACTTC | CASSVLAGGGETQYF
. | TRBJ1-6 | TRBV6-5 | . | TGTGCCAGCAGTTACGGTCGAGTGGGGGGTAGTAATTCACCCCTCCACTTT | CASSYGRVGGSNSPLHF
. | TRBJ1-5 | TRBV18 | . | TGTGCCAGCTCACCTGAGGGATATAGCAATCAGCCCCAGCATTTT | CASSPEGYSNQPQHF
many | TRBJ2-3 | TRBV11-1 | . | TGTGCCAGCAGCTTAGTTCCGCTACGCACAGATACGCAGTATTTT | CASSLVPLRTDTQYF
. | TRBJ2-2 | TRBV3-1 | . | TGTGCCAGCAGCCTTGGGGCAGGTCTGAACACCGGGGAGCTGTTTTTT | CASSLGAGLNTGELFF
few | TRBJ2-5 | TRBV7-3 | TRBD2 | TGTGCCAGCAGCTTAGGACTAGCGGGATACGAGACCCAGTACTTC | CASSLGLAGYETQYF
many | TRBJ2-7 | TRBV20-1 | . | TGCAGCGCGTCAAACGGAGGGGAGAGCAACGAGCAGTACTTC | CSASNGGESNEQYF
. | TRBJ1-5 | TRBV6-1 | . | TGTGCCAGCAGCGACCAACAGAGGGGTCAGGTGAACAATCAGCCCCAGCATTTT | CASSDQQRGQVNNQPQHF
few | TRBJ1-5 | TRBV6-1 | TRBD1 | TGTGCCAACCGGAACGGGACAGGAAATCAGCCCCAGCATTTT | CANRNGTGNQPQHF
many | TRBJ2-3 | TRBV11-2 | TRBD2 | TGTGCCAGCAGCGCGCGCCGCTGGACTAGCGGGGAGTCCACAGATACGCAGTATTTT | CASSARRWTSGESTDTQYF
. | TRBJ2-7 | TRBV28 | TRBD2 | TGTGCCAGCCTCCCTAGCGGGAGGGGTGACTACGAGCAGTACTTC | CASLPSGRGDYEQYF
many | TRBJ2-7 | TRBV2 | TRBD2 | TGTGCCAGCAGTCCACCTCTAGCGGGAGTCTACGAGCAGTACTTC | CASSPPLAGVYEQYF
few | TRBJ2-7 | TRBV5-1 | TRBD2 | TGCGCCAGCACCCCTGGACTAGCGGTTTCTTACGAGCAGTACTTC | CASTPGLAVSYEQYF